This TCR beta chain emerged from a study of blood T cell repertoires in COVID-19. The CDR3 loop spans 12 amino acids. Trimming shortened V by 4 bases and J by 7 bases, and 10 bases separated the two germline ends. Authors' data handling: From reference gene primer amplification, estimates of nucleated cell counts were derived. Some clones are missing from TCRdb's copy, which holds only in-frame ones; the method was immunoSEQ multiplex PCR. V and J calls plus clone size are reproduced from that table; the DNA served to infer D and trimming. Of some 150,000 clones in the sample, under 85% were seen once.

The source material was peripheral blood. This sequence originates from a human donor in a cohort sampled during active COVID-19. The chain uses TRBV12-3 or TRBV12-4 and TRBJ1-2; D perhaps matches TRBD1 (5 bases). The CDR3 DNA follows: TGTGCCAGCAGTTCGGGGGAACGTGGCTACACCTTC. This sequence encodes CASSSGERGYTF.